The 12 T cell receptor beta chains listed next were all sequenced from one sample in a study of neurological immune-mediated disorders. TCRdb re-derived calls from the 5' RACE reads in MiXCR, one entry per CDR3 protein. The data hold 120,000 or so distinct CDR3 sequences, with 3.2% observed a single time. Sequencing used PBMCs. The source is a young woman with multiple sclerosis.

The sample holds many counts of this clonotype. The CDR3 sequence: CSARTGGLTEAFF. CDR3 DNA sequence: TGCAGTGCTAGGACAGGGGGCTTGACTGAAGCTTTCTTT. V usage is TRBV20-1 and J usage is TRBJ1-1; 10 bases align to TRBD1. Germline loops: CDR1 DFQATT, CDR2 SNEGSKA (reference sequence). V lost 3 bases to trimming and J lost 5 bases; unmatched junction nucleotides: 3. CDR3 length: 13 amino acids.

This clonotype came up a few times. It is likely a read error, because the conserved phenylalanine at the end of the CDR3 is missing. The CDR3 DNA reads as TGTGCCAGCAGTAGGGGCATTGAGCAGTTCAAC. It yields the protein CASSRGIEQFN. V gene TRBV5-6 combines with J gene TRBJ2-1, with TRBD1 as a possible D gene (5 bases). Germline V lookup: CDR1 SGHDT, CDR2 YYEEEE. There are 11 residues in the CDR3. The V end lost 5 bases, the J end lost 9 bases, and 9 bases lay between the germline ends.

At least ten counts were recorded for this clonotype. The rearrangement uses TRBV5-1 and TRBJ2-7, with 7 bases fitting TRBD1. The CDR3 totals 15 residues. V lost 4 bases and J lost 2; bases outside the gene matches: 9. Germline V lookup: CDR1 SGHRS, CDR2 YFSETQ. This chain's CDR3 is CASSPEGTAPYEQYF. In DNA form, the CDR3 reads TGCGCCAGCAGCCCGGAAGGGACAGCCCCCTACGAGCAGTACTTC.

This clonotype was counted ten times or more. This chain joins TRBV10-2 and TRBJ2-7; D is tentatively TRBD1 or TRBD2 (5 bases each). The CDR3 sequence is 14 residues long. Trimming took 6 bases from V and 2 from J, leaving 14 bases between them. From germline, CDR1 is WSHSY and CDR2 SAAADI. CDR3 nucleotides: TGCGCCAGCAGGGGACGTTCGGAGACCTACGAGCAGTACTTC. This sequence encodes CASRGRSETYEQYF.

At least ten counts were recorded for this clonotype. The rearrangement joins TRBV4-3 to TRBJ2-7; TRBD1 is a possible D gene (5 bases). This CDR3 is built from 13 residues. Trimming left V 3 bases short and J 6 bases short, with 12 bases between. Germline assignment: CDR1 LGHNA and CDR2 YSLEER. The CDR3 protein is CASSQRQFTEQYF. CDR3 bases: TGCGCCAGCAGCCAGAGACAGTTCACCGAGCAGTACTTC.

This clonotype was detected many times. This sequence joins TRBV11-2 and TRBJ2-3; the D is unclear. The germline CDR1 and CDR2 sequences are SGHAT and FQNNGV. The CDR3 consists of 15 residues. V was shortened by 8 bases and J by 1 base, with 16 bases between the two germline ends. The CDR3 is CASAPLQFRTDTQYF. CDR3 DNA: TGTGCCAGCGCCCCCTTGCAATTTCGCACAGATACGCAGTATTTT. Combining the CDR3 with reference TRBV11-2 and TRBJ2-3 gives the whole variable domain EAGVAQSPRYKIIEKRQSVAFWCNPISGHATLYWYQQILGQGPKLLIQFQNNGVVDDSQLPKDRFSAERLKGVDSTLKIQPAKLEDSAVYLCASAPLQFRTDTQYFGPGTRLTVL.

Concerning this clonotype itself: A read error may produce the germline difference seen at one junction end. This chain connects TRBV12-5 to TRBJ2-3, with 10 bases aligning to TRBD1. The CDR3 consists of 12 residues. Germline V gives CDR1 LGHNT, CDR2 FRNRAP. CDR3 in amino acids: CTSSKTGGAQYF. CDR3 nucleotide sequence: TGTACTAGCAGTAAGACAGGGGGCGCGCAGTATTTT.

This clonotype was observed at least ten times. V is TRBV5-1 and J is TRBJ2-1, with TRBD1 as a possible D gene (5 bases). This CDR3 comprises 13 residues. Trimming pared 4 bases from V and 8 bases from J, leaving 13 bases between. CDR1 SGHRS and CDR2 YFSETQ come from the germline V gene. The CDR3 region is CASSDTGLDEQFF. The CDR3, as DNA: TGCGCCAGCAGCGATACAGGCCTGGATGAGCAGTTCTTC.

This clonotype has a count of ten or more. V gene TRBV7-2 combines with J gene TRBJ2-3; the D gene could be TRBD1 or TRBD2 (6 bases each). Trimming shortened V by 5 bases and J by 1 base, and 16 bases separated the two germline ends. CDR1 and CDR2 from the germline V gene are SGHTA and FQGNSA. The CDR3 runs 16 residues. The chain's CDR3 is CASSPSRGARTDTQYF. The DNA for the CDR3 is TGTGCCAGCAGCCCCTCTAGGGGGGCTCGCACAGATACGCAGTATTTT. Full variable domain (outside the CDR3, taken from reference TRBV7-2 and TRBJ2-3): GAGVSQSPSNKVTEKGKDVELRCDPISGHTALYWYRQSLGQGLEFLIYFQGNSAPDKSGLPSDRFSAERTGGSVSTLTIQRTQQEDSAVYLCASSPSRGARTDTQYFGPGTRLTVL.

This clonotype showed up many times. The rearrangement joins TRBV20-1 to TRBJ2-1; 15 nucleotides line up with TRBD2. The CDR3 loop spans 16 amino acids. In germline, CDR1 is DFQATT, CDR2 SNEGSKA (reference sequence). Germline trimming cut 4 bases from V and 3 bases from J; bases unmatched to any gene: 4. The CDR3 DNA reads TGCAGTGCTATGGGACTAGCGGGAGGAAACTACAATGAGCAGTTCTTC. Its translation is CSAMGLAGGNYNEQFF.

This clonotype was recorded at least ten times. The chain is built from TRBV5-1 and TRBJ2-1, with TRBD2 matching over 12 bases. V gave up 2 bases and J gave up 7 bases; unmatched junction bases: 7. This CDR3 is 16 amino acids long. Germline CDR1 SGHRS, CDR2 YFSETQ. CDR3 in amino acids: CASSFVLAGGGNEQFF. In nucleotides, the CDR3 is TGCGCCAGCAGCTTCGTGCTAGCGGGAGGGGGAAATGAGCAGTTCTTC.

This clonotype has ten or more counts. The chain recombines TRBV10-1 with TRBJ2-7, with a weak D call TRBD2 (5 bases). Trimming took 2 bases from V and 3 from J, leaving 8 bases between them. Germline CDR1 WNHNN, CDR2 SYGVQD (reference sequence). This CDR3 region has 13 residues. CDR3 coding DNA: TGCGCCAGCAGTGAGAAAAGCGGCTACGAGCAGTACTTC. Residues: CASSEKSGYEQYF.